This TCR beta chain was sequenced in a study of T-cell memory formation after mild COVID-19. As for the study in general: Clusters were largely donor specific. Broader study findings: Contracting clones from day 15 to 85 had balanced CD4/CD8; later expanders favoured CD4+.

Each CDR3 protein gets one entry after TCRdb re-called the 5' RACE reads with MiXCR. The table shows about 320,000 distinct CDR3 sequences, with roughly an eighth occurring only once. About this clonotype itself: As yet, its antigen is unknown.

The source of this sequence is a man aged 18 to 35 who had mild COVID-19 (a few samples of this study predate the infection). Cell type and time point are not known. The material sequenced was PBMCs or a T cell subset sorted from them (not recorded which).

This CDR3 reads CASSFGPSNQPQHF. The CDR3 DNA sequence: TGTGCCAGCAGTTTCGGACCGAGCAATCAGCCCCAGCATTTT. This rearrangement joins TRBV12-3 or TRBV12-4 to TRBJ1-5; D remains unclear. The CDR3 has 14 amino acids. V was pared by 3 bases and J by 1 base, with 7 bases between.